This passage covers 16 T cell receptor beta chains from one sample sequenced in a study of blood T cell repertoires in COVID-19. Sequencing was performed with immunoSEQ multiplex PCR; in TCRdb, only in-frame clones are kept and a portion is missing. This table has tens of thousands of clones, around 90% appearing once. The sample comprised peripheral blood. Receptors were obtained from a man between 65 and 80 years old with active COVID-19.

The CDR3 protein is CASSSAWRARTGSEKLFF. The DNA for the CDR3 is TGTGCCAGTAGCTCAGCCTGGCGGGCCCGGACAGGGAGTGAAAAACTGTTTTTT. The chain employs TRBV19 and TRBJ1-4, with 8 positions matching TRBD1. CDR1 and CDR2 from the germline V gene are LNHDA and SQIVND (reference sequence). This CDR3 region has 18 residues. With V trimmed by 6 bases and J by 7 bases, 19 bases remained unmatched. The whole variable domain, remainder taken from reference TRBV19 and TRBJ1-4, is DGGITQSPKYLFRKEGQNVTLSCEQNLNHDAMYWYRQDPGQGLRLIYYSQIVNDFQKGDIAEGYSVSREKKESFPLTVTSAQKNPTAFYLCASSSAWRARTGSEKLFFGSGTQLSVL.

This clone was recorded only once. CDR3 bases: TGTGCCAGCAGCTTGACAGGGGGTCAGCCCCAGCATTTT. It codes for CASSLTGGQPQHF. V usage is TRBV5-6 and J usage is TRBJ1-5; 8 bases line up with TRBD1. J lost 6 bases, V lost 1 base, and 0 bases had no gene match. The germline CDR1 and CDR2 sequences are SGHDT and YYEEEE. The length of the CDR3 is 13 residues. The whole variable domain, filled in from reference TRBV5-6 and TRBJ1-5, reads DAGVTQSPTHLIKTRGQQVTLRCSPKSGHDTVSWYQQALGQGPQFIFQYYEEEERQRGNFPDRFSGHQFPNYSSELNVNALLLGDSALYLCASSLTGGQPQHFGDGTRLSIL.

The chain couples TRBV9 to TRBJ1-2, with D perhaps matching TRBD1 (5 bases). CDR3 length: 17 amino acids. The V gene lost 0 bases and the J gene lost 6 bases, with 21 bases spanning the gap. Germline V CDR1 and CDR2: SGDLS, YYNGEE. CDR3 loop: CASSVGRVGHGIHGYTF. CDR3 sequence (DNA): TGTGCCAGCAGCGTAGGCAGGGTAGGGCACGGAATCCATGGCTACACCTTC.

V is TRBV28 and J is TRBJ2-5; a possible D gene is TRBD2 (6 bases). CDR3 length: 16 amino acids. Germline V gives CDR1 MDHEN, CDR2 SYDVKM. V shed 6 bases and J shed 2 bases, with 19 bases lying between them. The DNA of the CDR3 is TGTGCCAGCAGCACAATCTTGGGGGGAAGGCAAGAGACCCAGTACTTC. It specifies CASSTILGGRQETQYF.

V usage is TRBV7-8 and J usage is TRBJ1-5, with D maybe TRBD1 (5 bases). This CDR3 region has 17 residues. The V end was cut by 0 bases, the J end by 1 base, with 13 bases between. Per the germline V gene, CDR1 is SGHVS and CDR2 is FQNEAQ. The DNA of the CDR3 is TGTGCCAGCAGCTTAGCGAATCTAGGGGCGAGCAATCAGCCCCAGCATTTT. Residues: CASSLANLGASNQPQHF.

V and J are TRBV7-2 and TRBJ2-5; 8 bases align to TRBD1. The ends lost 0 bases at V and 5 bases at J; junction bases unmatched: 2. The V gene's germline CDR1 is SGHTA and CDR2 FQGNSA. CDR3 length: 14 amino acids. The DNA of the CDR3 is TGTGCCAGCAGCTTAGCTGGACAGGGTGAGACCCAGTACTTC. Residues: CASSLAGQGETQYF.

The chain is built from TRBV7-2 and TRBJ1-5; TRBD1 might be the D (5 bases). The germline gives CDR1 SGHTA, CDR2 FQGNSA. There are 15 residues in the CDR3. V lost 4 bases to trimming and J lost 4 bases, with 14 bases between them. The CDR3 spells CASSSIDSRNQPQHF. Written as DNA, the CDR3 is TGTGCCAGCAGCTCGATAGACAGTCGGAATCAGCCCCAGCATTTT.

This clone was counted between two and nine times. Additional DNA sequences in this sample encode the identical CDR3. The V call is TRBV9, the J call TRBJ2-7; D not resolved. The CDR3 length is 14 residues. Germline V gives CDR1 SGDLS, CDR2 YYNGEE. Trimming left V 0 bases short and J 3 bases short, with 10 bases between. The chain's CDR3 is CASSVAGQDYEQYF. The DNA for the CDR3 is TGTGCCAGCAGCGTAGCTGGTCAGGACTACGAGCAGTACTTC.

The chain is built from TRBV18 and TRBJ2-7; D perhaps matches TRBD2 (5 bases). CDR3 length: 14 residues. V was trimmed by 2 bases and J by 5 bases, leaving 13 bases between them. In germline, CDR1 is KGHSH, CDR2 LQKENI. The CDR3 nucleotides are TGTGCCAGCTCACCAAGGCAATCCGGGGACGAGCAGTACTTC. It encodes CASSPRQSGDEQYF. The variable domain in full, with the rest retrieved from reference TRBV18 and TRBJ2-7, is NAGVMQNPRHLVRRRGQEARLRCSPMKGHSHVYWYRQLPEEGLKFMVYLQKENIIDESGMPKERFSAEFPKEGPSILRIQQVVRGDSAAYFCASSPRQSGDEQYFGPGTRLTVT.

The J gene is TRBJ1-1, the V gene TRBV4-3, with TRBD1 identical over 12 bases. Germline CDR1 reads LGHNA; CDR2 reads YSLEER. V lost 1 base and J lost 12; bases outside the gene matches: 12. The CDR3 covers 16 residues. Here the CDR3 reads CASSQVSSGTGGAPFF. In DNA, the CDR3 is TGCGCCAGCAGCCAAGTCTCCTCCGGGACAGGGGGCGCGCCTTTCTTT.

This chain links TRBV2 with TRBJ2-3; 7 bases agree with TRBD2. V shed 6 bases, J shed 6 bases, and the junction held 15 bases outside the gene matches. The CDR3 totals 16 residues. CDR1 SNHLY and CDR2 FYNNEI come from the germline V gene. As DNA, the CDR3 is TGTGCCAGCAGCGGATTGGGAGGGGCCACCCGGGATACGCAGTATTTT. Protein: CASSGLGGATRDTQYF.

The chain recombines TRBV5-1 with TRBJ2-2; maybe TRBD2 (5 bases). This CDR3 region has 20 residues. Germline CDR1 is SGHRS and CDR2 is YFSETQ. V was pared by 0 bases and J by 6 bases, with 27 bases between. The CDR3 DNA sequence: TGCGCCAGCAGCTTGGCCTTCGCCAGGTCGGCGACTAATTATCCCGGGGAGCTGTTTTTT. The encoded protein is CASSLAFARSATNYPGELFF.

This clone was found once. Other nucleotide sequences from this sample produce the same CDR3. J is TRBJ2-7 and V is TRBV19, with a possible D match to TRBD2 (7 bases). The V end lost 7 bases, the J end lost 3 bases, and 16 bases lay between the germline ends. Germline CDR1 and CDR2: LNHDA and SQIVND (reference sequence). The CDR3 runs 14 residues. The CDR3 nucleotides are TGTGCCAGTACCCCGACGGGGGGCTTCTACGAGCAGTACTTC. This gives the protein CASTPTGGFYEQYF.

This clone showed up just once. This sequence joins TRBV7-5 and TRBJ2-3; the table's D call, TRBD2, has no DNA check behind it. TRBV7-5 is termed a pseudogene. CDR3 length: 17 residues. The DNA for the CDR3 is TGTGCCAGAAGCTTAGGTCCTAGCGGAGATAGCACAGATACGCAGTATTTT. Residues: CARSLGPSGDSTDTQYF.

This clone was picked up a small number of times. The rearrangement joins TRBV5-8 to TRBJ1-3, with 9 bases matching TRBD1. CDR3 length: 16 amino acids. After removal of 4 bases from V and 3 bases from J, the junction contained 8 bases not matched to a gene. The germline V gene has CDR1 SGHTS and CDR2 YDEGEE. This CDR3 is CASSKGQGTLGNTIYF. For the CDR3, the DNA is TGTGCCAGCAGCAAGGGACAGGGTACGCTTGGAAACACCATATATTTT.

This clone is medium-sized by share. Other DNA variants within this sample encode the same CDR3. The chain employs TRBV10-3 and TRBJ2-7; D gene uncertain. This CDR3 spans 13 amino acids. V was cut by 0 bases and J by 2 bases, with 5 bases left in between. The germline V gene encodes CDR1 ENHRY and CDR2 SYGVKD. The CDR3 nucleotides read TGTGCCATCAGTGAGTCGGCAGCCTACGAGCAGTACTTC. Encoded protein: CAISESAAYEQYF.